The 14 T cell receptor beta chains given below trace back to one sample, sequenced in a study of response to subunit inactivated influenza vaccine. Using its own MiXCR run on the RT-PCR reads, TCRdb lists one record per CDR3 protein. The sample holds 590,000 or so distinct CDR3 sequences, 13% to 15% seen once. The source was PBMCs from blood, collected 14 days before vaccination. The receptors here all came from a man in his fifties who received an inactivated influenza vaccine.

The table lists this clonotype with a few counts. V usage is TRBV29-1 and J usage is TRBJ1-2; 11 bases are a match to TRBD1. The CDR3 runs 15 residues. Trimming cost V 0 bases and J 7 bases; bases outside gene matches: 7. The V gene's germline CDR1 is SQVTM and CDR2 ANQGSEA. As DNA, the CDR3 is TGCAGCGTTGAAGACCTCGGACAGGGGGCGCTTGGCTACACCTTC. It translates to CSVEDLGQGALGYTF.

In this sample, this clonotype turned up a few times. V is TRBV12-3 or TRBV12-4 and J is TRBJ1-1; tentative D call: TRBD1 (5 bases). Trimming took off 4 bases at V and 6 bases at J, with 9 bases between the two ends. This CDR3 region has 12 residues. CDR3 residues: CASSWGGAEAFF. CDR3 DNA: TGTGCCAGCAGTTGGGGGGGGGCTGAAGCTTTCTTT.

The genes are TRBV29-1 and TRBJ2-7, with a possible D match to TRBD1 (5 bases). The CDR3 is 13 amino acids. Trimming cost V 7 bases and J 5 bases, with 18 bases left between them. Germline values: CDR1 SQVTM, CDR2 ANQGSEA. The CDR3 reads CSGRREDRNEQYF. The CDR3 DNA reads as TGCAGCGGGCGGCGAGAAGACAGAAACGAGCAGTACTTC.

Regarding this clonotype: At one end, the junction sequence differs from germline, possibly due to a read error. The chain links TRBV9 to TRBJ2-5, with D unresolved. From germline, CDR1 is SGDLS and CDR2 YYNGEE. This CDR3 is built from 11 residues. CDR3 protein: CAGSVDETQYF. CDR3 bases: TGTGCCGGCAGCGTTGATGAGACCCAGTACTTC. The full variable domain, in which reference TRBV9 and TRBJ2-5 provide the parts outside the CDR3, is DSGVTQTPKHLITATGQRVTLRCSPRSGDLSVYWYQQSLDQGLQFLIQYYNGEERAKGNILERFSAQQFPDLHSELNLSSLELGDSALYFCAGSVDETQYFGPGTRLLVL.

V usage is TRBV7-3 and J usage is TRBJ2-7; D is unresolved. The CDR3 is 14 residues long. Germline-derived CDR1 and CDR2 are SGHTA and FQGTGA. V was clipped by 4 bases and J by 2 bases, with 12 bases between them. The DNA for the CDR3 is TGTGCCAGCAGCTCCTCAGACAAAGCCTACGAGCAGTACTTC. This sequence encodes CASSSSDKAYEQYF. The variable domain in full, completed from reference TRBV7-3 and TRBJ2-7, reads GAGVSQTPSNKVTEKGKYVELRCDPISGHTALYWYRQSLGQGPEFLIYFQGTGAADDSGLPNDRFFAVRPEGSVSTLKIQRTERGDSAVYLCASSSSDKAYEQYFGPGTRLTVT.

The CDR3 nucleotides read TGCAGCGGGGGAAGCGGGAGGGCCGCTTTGGCCACGGGGACCCAGTACTTC. This translates into CSGGSGRAALATGTQYF. The V and J genes are TRBV29-1 and TRBJ2-5, with 10 bases aligning to TRBD2. There are 17 residues in the CDR3. Germline assignment: CDR1 SQVTM and CDR2 ANQGSEA. Trimming at V came to 7 bases and at J to 7 bases, leaving 21 bases not matched to a gene.

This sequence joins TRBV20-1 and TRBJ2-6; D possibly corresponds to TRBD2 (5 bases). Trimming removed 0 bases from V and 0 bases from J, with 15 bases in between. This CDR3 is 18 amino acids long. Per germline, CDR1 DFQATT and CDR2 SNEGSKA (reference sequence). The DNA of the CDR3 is TGCAGTGCTAGAGATCCCCTAGTAGGGAGCTCTGGGGCCAACGTCCTGACTTTC. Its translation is CSARDPLVGSSGANVLTF.

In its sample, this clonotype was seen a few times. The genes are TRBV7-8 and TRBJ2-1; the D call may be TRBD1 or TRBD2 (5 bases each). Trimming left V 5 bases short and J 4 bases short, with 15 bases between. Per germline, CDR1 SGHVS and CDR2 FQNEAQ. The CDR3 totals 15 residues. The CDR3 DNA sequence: TGTGCCAGCAGCATGGGACCTCCGATGTACAATGAGCAGTTCTTC. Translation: CASSMGPPMYNEQFF.

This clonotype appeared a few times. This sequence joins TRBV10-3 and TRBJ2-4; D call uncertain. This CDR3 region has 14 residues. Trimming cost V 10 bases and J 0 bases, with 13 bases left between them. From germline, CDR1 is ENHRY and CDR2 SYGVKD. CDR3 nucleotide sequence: TGTGCCACCTGGAATGGGGTAGCCAAAAACATTCAGTACTTC. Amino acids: CATWNGVAKNIQYF.

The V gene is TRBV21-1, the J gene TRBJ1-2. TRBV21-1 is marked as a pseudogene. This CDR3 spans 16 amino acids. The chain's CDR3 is CASSKYCLGIGYGYTF. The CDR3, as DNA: TGTGCCAGCAGCAAATATTGTCTGGGAATTGGTTATGGCTACACCTTC.

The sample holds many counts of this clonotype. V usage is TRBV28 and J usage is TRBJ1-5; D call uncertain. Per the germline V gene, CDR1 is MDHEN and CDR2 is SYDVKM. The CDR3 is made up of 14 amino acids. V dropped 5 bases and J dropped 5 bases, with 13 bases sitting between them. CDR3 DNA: TGTGCCAGCAGTCCCCCGGGTGTGGATCAGCCCCAGCATTTT. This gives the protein CASSPPGVDQPQHF.

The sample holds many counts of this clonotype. The CDR3, as DNA: TGTGCCAGCAGCCCGACAGGGCTGGAACTGTTGAGTGAGCAGTTCTTC. Amino acids: CASSPTGLELLSEQFF. The chain combines TRBV12-3 or TRBV12-4 with TRBJ2-1, with 7 bases that match TRBD1. CDR3 length equals 16 residues. Trimming at V came to 6 bases and at J to 9 bases, leaving 17 bases not matched to a gene.

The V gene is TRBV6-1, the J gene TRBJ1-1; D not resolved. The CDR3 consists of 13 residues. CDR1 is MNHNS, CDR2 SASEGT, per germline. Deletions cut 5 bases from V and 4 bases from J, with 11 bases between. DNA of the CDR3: TGTGCCAGCAGTCCGATGAGTGGCACTGAAGCTTTCTTT. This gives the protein CASSPMSGTEAFF.

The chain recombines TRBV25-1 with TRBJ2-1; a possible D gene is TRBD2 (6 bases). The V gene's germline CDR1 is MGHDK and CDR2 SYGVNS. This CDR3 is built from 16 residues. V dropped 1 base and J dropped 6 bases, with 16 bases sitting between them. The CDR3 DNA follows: TGTGCCAGCAGTGAATCGGATGGGGTAGCGGCCAATGAGCAGTTCTTC. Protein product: CASSESDGVAANEQFF. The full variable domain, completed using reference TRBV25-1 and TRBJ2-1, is EADIYQTPRYLVIGTGKKITLECSQTMGHDKMYWYQQDPGMELHLIHYSYGVNSTEKGDLSSESTVSRIRTEHFPLTLESARPSHTSQYLCASSESDGVAANEQFFGPGTRLTVL.